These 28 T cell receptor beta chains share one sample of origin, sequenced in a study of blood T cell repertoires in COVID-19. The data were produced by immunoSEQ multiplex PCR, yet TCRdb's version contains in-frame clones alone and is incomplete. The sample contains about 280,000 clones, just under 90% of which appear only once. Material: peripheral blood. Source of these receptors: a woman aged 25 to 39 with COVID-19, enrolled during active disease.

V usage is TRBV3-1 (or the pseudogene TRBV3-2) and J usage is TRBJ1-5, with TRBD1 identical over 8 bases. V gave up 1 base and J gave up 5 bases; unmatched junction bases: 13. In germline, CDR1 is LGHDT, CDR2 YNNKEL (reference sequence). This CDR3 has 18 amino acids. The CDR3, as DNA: TGTGCCAGCAGCCAAGGGGACAGGATTTTGGTTGAGGATCAGCCCCAGCATTTT. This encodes CASSQGDRILVEDQPQHF.

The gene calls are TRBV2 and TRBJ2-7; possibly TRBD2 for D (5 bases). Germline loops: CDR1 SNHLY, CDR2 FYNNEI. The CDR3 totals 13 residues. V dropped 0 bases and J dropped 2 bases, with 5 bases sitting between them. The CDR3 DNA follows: TGTGCCAGCAGTGAAGCGACTACCTACGAGCAGTACTTC. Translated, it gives CASSEATTYEQYF.

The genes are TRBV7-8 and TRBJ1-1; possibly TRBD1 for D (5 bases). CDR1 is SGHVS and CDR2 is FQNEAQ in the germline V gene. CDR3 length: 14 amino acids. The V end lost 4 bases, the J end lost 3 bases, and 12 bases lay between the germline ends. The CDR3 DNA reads TGTGCCAGCAGCTCCCAGGGTGGGGACACTGAAGCTTTCTTT. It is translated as CASSSQGGDTEAFF. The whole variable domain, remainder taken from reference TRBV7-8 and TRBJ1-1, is GAGVSQSPRYKVAKRGQDVALRCDPISGHVSLFWYQQALGQGPEFLTYFQNEAQLDKSGLPSDRFFAERPEGSVSTLKIQRTQQEDSAVYLCASSSQGGDTEAFFGQGTRLTVV.

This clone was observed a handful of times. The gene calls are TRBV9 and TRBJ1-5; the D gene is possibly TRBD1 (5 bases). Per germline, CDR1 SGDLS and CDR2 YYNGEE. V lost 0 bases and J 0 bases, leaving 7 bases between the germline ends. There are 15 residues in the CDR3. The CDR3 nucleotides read TGTGCCAGCAGCGTAGAGACAGCTAGCAATCAGCCCCAGCATTTT. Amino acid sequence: CASSVETASNQPQHF.

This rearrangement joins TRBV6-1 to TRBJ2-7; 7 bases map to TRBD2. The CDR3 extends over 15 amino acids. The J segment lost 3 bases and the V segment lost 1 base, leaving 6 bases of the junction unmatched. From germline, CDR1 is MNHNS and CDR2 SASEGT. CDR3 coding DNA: TGTGCCAGCAGTGAAGGGGGACTACCCCTCTACGAGCAGTACTTC. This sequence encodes CASSEGGLPLYEQYF.

The CDR3 reads CASSFMEGLATEAFF. Here the CDR3 DNA reads TGCGCCAGCAGCTTCATGGAGGGCTTGGCCACTGAAGCTTTCTTT. The chain couples TRBV5-1 to TRBJ1-1; unclear D gene. The CDR3 totals 15 residues. The germline V and J ends were trimmed by 2 bases and 4 bases, with 15 bases remaining between them. The V gene's germline CDR1 is SGHRS and CDR2 YFSETQ.

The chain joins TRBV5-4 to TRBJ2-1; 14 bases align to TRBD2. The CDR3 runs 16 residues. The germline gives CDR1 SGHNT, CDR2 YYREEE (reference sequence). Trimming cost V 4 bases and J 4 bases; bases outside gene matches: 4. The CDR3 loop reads CASSRTSGGPYNEQFF. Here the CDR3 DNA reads TGTGCCAGCAGCCGGACTAGCGGGGGGCCTTACAATGAGCAGTTCTTC.

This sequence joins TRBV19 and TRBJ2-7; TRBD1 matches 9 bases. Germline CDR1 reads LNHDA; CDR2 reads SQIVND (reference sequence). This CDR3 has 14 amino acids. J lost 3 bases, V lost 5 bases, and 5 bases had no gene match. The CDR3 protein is CASSLGTGSYEQYF. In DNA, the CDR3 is TGTGCCAGTAGTCTCGGGACAGGGAGCTACGAGCAGTACTTC.

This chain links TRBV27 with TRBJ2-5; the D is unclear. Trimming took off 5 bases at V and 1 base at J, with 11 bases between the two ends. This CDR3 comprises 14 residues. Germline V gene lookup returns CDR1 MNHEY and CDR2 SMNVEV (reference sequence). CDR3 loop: CASSHTRFQETQYF. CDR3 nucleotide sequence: TGTGCCAGCAGTCATACGCGGTTCCAAGAGACCCAGTACTTC.

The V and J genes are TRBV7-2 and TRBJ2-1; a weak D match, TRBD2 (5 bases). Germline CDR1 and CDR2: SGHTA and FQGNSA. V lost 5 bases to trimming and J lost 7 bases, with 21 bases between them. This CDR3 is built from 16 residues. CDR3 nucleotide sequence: TGTGCCAGCAGCCCCCGGAGGTTACCCACTAGGAATGAGCAGTTCTTC. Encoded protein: CASSPRRLPTRNEQFF.

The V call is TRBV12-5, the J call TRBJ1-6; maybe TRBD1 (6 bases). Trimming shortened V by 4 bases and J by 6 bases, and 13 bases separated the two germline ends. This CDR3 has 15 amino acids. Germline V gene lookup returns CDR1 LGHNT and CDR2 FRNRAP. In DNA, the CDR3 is TGTGCTAGTGGTTCCCGGACAGCTACTAATTCACCCCTCCACTTT. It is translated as CASGSRTATNSPLHF.

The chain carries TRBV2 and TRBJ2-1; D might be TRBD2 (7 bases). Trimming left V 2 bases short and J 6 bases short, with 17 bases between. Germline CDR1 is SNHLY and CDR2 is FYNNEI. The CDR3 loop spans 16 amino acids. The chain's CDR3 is CASSELGGALSNEQFF. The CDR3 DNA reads TGTGCCAGCAGTGAATTGGGGGGGGCGTTAAGCAATGAGCAGTTCTTC.

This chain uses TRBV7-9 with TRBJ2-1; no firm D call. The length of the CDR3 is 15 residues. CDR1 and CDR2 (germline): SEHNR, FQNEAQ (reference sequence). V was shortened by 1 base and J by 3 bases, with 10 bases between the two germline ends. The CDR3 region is CASSLEDGFYNEQFF. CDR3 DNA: TGTGCCAGCAGCTTAGAAGACGGGTTCTACAATGAGCAGTTCTTC.

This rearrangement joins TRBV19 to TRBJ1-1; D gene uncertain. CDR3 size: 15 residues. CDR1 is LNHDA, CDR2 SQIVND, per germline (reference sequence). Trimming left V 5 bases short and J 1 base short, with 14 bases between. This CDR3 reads CASSQSSVPNTEAFF. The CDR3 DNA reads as TGTGCCAGTAGTCAGTCCTCAGTTCCGAACACTGAAGCTTTCTTT.

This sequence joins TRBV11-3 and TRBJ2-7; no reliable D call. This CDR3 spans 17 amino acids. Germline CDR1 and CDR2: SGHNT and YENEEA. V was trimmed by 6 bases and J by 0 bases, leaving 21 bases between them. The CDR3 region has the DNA TGTGCCAGCAGGTCGCATGTCGGGTCCTCGAGCTCCTACGAGCAGTACTTC. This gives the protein CASRSHVGSSSSYEQYF.

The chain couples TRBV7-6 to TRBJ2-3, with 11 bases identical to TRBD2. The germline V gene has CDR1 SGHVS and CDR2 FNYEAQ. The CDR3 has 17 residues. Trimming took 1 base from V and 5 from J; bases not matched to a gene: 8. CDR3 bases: TGTGCCAGCAGCTTAGGGGCTAGCGGGGGGATTCGAGATACGCAGTATTTT. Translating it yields CASSLGASGGIRDTQYF. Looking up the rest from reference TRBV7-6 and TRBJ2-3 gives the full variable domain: GAGVSQSPRYKVTKRGQDVALRCDPISGHVSLYWYRQALGQGPEFLTYFNYEAQQDKSGLPNDRFSAERPEGSISTLTIQRTEQRDSAMYRCASSLGASGGIRDTQYFGPGTRLTVL.

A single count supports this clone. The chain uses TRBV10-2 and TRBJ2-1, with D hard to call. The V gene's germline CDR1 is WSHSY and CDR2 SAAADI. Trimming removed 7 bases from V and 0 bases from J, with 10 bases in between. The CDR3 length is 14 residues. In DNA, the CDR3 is TGCGCCAGCAAACCAGCGAGCTCCTACAATGAGCAGTTCTTC. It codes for CASKPASSYNEQFF.

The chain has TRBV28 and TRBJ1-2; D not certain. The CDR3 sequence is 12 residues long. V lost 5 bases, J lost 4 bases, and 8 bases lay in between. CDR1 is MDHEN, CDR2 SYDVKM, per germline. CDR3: CASSRGPYGYTF. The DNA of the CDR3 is TGTGCCAGCAGTAGAGGGCCCTATGGCTACACCTTC.

The chain's CDR3 is CASSLNRGLETQYF. In nucleotides, the CDR3 is TGTGCCAGCAGCTTAAACAGGGGGTTAGAGACCCAGTACTTC. The chain employs TRBV11-1 and TRBJ2-5, with 8 bases identical to TRBD1. Unmatched junction bases numbered 3, after V lost 2 bases and J lost 4 bases. Germline values: CDR1 SGHAT, CDR2 FQDESV (reference sequence). The CDR3 sequence is 14 residues long.

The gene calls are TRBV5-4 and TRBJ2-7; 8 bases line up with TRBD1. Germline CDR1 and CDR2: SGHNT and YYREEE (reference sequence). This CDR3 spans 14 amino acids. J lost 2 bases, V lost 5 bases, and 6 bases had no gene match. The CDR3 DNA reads TGTGCCAGCAGTTCGGACAGGGAAACCTACGAGCAGTACTTC. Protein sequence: CASSSDRETYEQYF.

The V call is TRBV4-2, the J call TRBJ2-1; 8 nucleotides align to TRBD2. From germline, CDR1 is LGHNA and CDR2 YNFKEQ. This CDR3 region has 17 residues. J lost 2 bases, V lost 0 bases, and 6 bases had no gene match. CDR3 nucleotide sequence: TGTGCCAGCAGCCAAGAACCCGCGGGGGGAACCTACAATGAGCAGTTCTTC. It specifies CASSQEPAGGTYNEQFF.

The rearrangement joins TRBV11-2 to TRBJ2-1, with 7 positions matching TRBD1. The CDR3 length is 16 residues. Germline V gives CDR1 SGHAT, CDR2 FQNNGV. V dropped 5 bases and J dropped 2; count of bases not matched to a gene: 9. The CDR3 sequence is CASSAETGFPYNEQFF. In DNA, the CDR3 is TGTGCCAGCAGCGCCGAGACAGGGTTCCCCTACAATGAGCAGTTCTTC.

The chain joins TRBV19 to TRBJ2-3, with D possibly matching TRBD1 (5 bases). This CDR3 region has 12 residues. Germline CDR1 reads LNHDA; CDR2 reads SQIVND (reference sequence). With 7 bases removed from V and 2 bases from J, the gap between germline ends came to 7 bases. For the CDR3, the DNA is TGTGCCAGTAAAGGGGACACAGATACGCAGTATTTT. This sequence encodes CASKGDTDTQYF.

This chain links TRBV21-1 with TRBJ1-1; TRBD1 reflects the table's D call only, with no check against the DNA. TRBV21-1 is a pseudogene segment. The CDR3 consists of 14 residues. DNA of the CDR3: TGTGCCAGCACCAAGGGGCTGCTGAACACTGAAGCTTTCTTT. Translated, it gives CASTKGLLNTEAFF.

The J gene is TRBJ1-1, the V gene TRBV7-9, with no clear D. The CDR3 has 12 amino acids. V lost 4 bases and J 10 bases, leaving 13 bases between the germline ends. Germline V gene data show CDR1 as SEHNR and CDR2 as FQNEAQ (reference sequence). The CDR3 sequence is CASSSPRRGAFF. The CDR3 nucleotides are TGTGCCAGCAGCTCCCCCCGACGGGGAGCTTTCTTT. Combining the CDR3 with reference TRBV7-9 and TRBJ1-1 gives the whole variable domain DTGVSQNPRHKITKRGQNVTFRCDPISEHNRLYWYRQTLGQGPEFLTYFQNEAQLEKSRLLSDRFSAERPKGSFSTLEIQRTEQGDSAMYLCASSSPRRGAFFGQGTRLTVV.

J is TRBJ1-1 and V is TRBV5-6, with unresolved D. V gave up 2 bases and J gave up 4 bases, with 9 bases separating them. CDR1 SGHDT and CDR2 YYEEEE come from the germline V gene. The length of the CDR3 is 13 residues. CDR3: CASSFDGSTEAFF. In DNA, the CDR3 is TGTGCCAGCAGCTTTGATGGGAGCACTGAAGCTTTCTTT. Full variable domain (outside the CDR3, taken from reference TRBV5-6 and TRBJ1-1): DAGVTQSPTHLIKTRGQQVTLRCSPKSGHDTVSWYQQALGQGPQFIFQYYEEEERQRGNFPDRFSGHQFPNYSSELNVNALLLGDSALYLCASSFDGSTEAFFGQGTRLTVV.

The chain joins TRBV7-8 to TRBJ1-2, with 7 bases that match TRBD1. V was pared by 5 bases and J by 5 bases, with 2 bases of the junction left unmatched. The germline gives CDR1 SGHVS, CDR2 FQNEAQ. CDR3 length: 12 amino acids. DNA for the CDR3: TGTGCCAGCAGCCCGACAGGGTATGGCTACACCTTC. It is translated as CASSPTGYGYTF.

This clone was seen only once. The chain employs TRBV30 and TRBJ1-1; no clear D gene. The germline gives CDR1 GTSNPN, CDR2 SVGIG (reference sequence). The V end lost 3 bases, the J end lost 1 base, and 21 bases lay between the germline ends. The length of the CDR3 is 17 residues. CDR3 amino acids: CAWRGPGSKVKNTEAFF. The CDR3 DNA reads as TGTGCCTGGAGAGGCCCGGGGTCTAAAGTAAAGAACACTGAAGCTTTCTTT.